This TCR beta chain was profiled in a study of cytomegalovirus exposure and HLA in healthy donors (dated by TCRdb to about 2017). Some background on the complete study: The roughly 650 repertoires of the first cohort and the 95 to 150 validation repertoires were produced on the same platform, according to a later analysis. The study aimed to test whether signatures of past pathogen exposure could be identified by cataloging public T cell receptors. To predict cytomegalovirus infection status, the study brought together high-throughput TCR immunosequencing, statistical association of individual TCRs with disease status, and machine learning. In addition to the first cohort of about 650 subjects, a separate validation cohort of approximately 130 different subjects was used. The full study reports these points: The study listed 170 or so TCR beta chains as associated with cytomegalovirus. The authors suggested that the approach could potentially be generalized to other disease states and immunological phenotypes. While some public TCRs were present in many individuals, most TCR sequences turned up only very rarely across donors. Three of the identified cytomegalovirus-associated TCR beta chains were confirmed in vitro to be specific for cytomegalovirus antigens. Subsequent analysis determined that TCRs grouped into clusters in the first cohort also showed a tendency toward co-occurrence across the roughly 120 validation repertoires, and approximately 93% of cluster scores exceeded 0. The validation cohort had no HLA typing available for a later analysis, so co-occurrence within that cohort was assessed over all 130 or so repertoires. The classifier was reported to diagnose cytomegalovirus status with high specificity and sensitivity in both the original and validation cohorts.

This clone appeared a single time. No antigen is known for it. No much larger clonotype is one base removed from it; base qualities were not supplied. Deletion took 5 bases off V and 14 bases off J, with a span of 16 bases between the germline ends. Based on the germline V gene, the CDR1 and CDR2 sequences are SGHTA and FQGNSA. Spanning cysteine to phenylalanine, the CDR3 consists of 12 amino acids. The read is trimmed to its CDR3 DNA, 36 bases read in frame from base 1. The donors were included in the validation cohort of roughly 120 subjects, a group kept apart from the approximately 700-subject first cohort. Library construction relied on the immunoSEQ multiplex PCR assay. The original methods were these. A statistical classification framework was developed to diagnose cytomegalovirus status using the catalog of TCR beta chain sequences. Imported from immuneACCESS, the table was reduced by TCRdb to in-frame sequences with V and J called. These copies leave out some clones; in studies compared against another copy, an unresolved V gene accounts for under half, and the cause of the remainder is not known. V and J calls and clone size are those listed in that table; D and trimming were worked out from the DNA. The sample contains just under 75,000 clones, around 94% of them found a single time. Roughly 3.2% of the sample belongs to the ten largest clones.

The sample comprised PBMCs. The chain is made from TRBV7-2 and TRBJ2-1; perhaps TRBD1 is the D gene, with 6 bases matching. The sequence derives from a woman younger than 35 in good health and CMV-seropositive. CDR3 loop: CASSHPGTPEFF. The sequenced DNA: TGTGCCAGCAGCCACCCTGGGACACCTGAGTTCTTC.